This is a list of T cell receptor beta chains from one sample in a study of CD8 T cells in ankylosing spondylitis. TCRdb fed the 5' RACE reads into MiXCR, producing one record per CDR3 protein. The sample lists about 840,000 distinct CDR3 sequences, about 12% seen once, with roughly 0.51% in the top ten. Sequences were obtained from blood, either unsorted or a sorted T cell fraction (not recorded which). The receptors come from a male donor with ankylosing spondylitis. CDR3s include the opening cysteine and the closing phenylalanine or tryptophan.

v_gene: TRBV7-9; j_gene: TRBJ2-7; CDR3aa: CASSRFTGGSSYEQYF
v_gene: TRBV29-1; j_gene: TRBJ2-7; CDR3aa: CSVRILGGEQYF
v_gene: TRBV7-9; j_gene: TRBJ2-7; CDR3aa: CASQPMETSYEQYF
v_gene: TRBV20-1; j_gene: TRBJ2-1; CDR3aa: CSARENQGQFF
v_gene: TRBV11-1; j_gene: TRBJ2-2; CDR3aa: CASSGTGEMGWNTGELFF
v_gene: TRBV20-1; j_gene: TRBJ1-4; CDR3aa: CSANNHGGNNEKLFF
v_gene: TRBV6-5; j_gene: TRBJ2-1; CDR3aa: CASSYSSLGTVNEQFF
v_gene: TRBV20-1; j_gene: TRBJ1-5; CDR3aa: CSARGQPNQPQHF
v_gene: TRBV5-5; j_gene: TRBJ2-5; CDR3aa: CASTPTVGGSETQYF
v_gene: TRBV6-1; j_gene: TRBJ2-1; CDR3aa: CASSAGRDGEQFF
v_gene: TRBV6-1; j_gene: TRBJ2-7; CDR3aa: CASRTVVGRSGGYEQYF
v_gene: TRBV7-2; j_gene: TRBJ2-2; CDR3aa: CASSRPGLRQLFF
v_gene: TRBV4-1; j_gene: TRBJ2-1; CDR3aa: CASSPRGQIVNEQFF
v_gene: TRBV20-1; j_gene: TRBJ2-1; CDR3aa: CSAYGGSSYNEQFF
v_gene: TRBV7-9; j_gene: TRBJ1-1; CDR3aa: CASSHPGQGAGTEAFF